This TCR beta chain is drawn from a study of blood T cell repertoires in COVID-19. The overall study: PBMCs, B-cell-depleted T cells, or T cells provided the cDNA or gDNA that made up the material.

The table came from immunoSEQ multiplex PCR; TCRdb's copy has only in-frame clones and leaves some out. The sample holds about 370,000 clones, around 91% seen once. This CDR3 is 15 amino acids long. J lost 2 bases, V lost 4 bases, and 4 bases had no gene match. Germline-derived CDR1 and CDR2 are LNHDA and SQIVND (reference sequence). Assignment of participants to cohorts was predicated upon participant-reported clinical history. In Cohort 3, a recovered donor had either two negative PCRs, clearance, or symptom resolution. Sequenced input: PBMCs or T cells enriched from blood (not recorded which). The sequence was collected from a man aged 18 to 30 who had recovered from COVID-19. The J gene is TRBJ2-1, the V gene TRBV19; 8 bases fit TRBD2. Here the CDR3 reads CASSKSGGTYNEQFF. In DNA form, the CDR3 reads TGTGCCAGTAGTAAGAGCGGGGGAACCTACAATGAGCAGTTCTTC.